This is a list of T cell receptor beta chains from one sample in a study of Ad26.COV2.S vaccination and SARS-CoV-2 variants. Assay: immunoSEQ multiplex PCR; the TCRdb copy retains only in-frame clones and omits some. The table includes about 480,000 clones, around nine tenths detected once. Sequenced material: peripheral blood, taken in a trial of Ad26.COV2.S vaccine versus placebo. These receptors all stem from a person aged 18-60 years who received the Ad26.COV2.S COVID-19 vaccine or a placebo. Both conserved end residues are trimmed from each CDR3.

v_gene	j_gene	CDR3aa
TRBV12-3/TRBV12-4	TRBJ1-6	ASRTGVSPLH
TRBV15	TRBJ1-1	ATGGGSLNTEAF
TRBV6-6	TRBJ1-1	ASSFTEKRGAEAF
TRBV11-1	TRBJ2-1	ASSRGVREQF
TRBV19	TRBJ2-7	ATRHSTSYEQY
TRBV15	TRBJ2-3	ATSTSTLAADTQY
TRBV11-2	TRBJ2-7	ASSQEVTSNYEQY
TRBV2	TRBJ1-1	ASMFATEAF
TRBV13	TRBJ2-1	ASSLGTSGRFGLV
TRBV6-2/TRBV6-3	TRBJ2-2	ASSLNSMTGVNTGELF
TRBV7-2	TRBJ2-4	ASSLARFAGTKNIQY
TRBV6-1	TRBJ2-6	ASSEGLAGLLLGANVLT
TRBV6-5	TRBJ1-1	ASRQGQDTEAF